Shown below are 19 T cell receptor beta chains from a single sample sequenced in a study of T cell responses to AZD1222 COVID-19 vaccine. Clones were read by immunoSEQ multiplex PCR, and TCRdb kept only the in-frame ones, dropping some. This table has fewer than 150,000 clones, around nine tenths appearing once. The sequenced sample was peripheral blood, obtained on day 0 of AZD1222 vaccination. The receptors come from an adult in good health.

The J gene is TRBJ2-3, the V gene TRBV9; 11 positions agree with TRBD2. CDR1 SGDLS and CDR2 YYNGEE come from the germline V gene. This CDR3 is 16 amino acids long. The junction had 7 bases not matched to a gene; V was cut back by 3 bases and J by 4 bases. CDR3 bases: TGTGCCAGCAGCGGATTAGCGGGAGGGACGGCAGATACGCAGTATTTT. Amino acids: CASSGLAGGTADTQYF. Filled out from reference TRBV9 and TRBJ2-3, the complete variable domain reads DSGVTQTPKHLITATGQRVTLRCSPRSGDLSVYWYQQSLDQGLQFLIQYYNGEERAKGNILERFSAQQFPDLHSELNLSSLELGDSALYFCASSGLAGGTADTQYFGPGTRLTVL.

This rearrangement joins TRBV7-2 to TRBJ1-1, with D hard to call. This CDR3 spans 14 amino acids. Germline CDR1 and CDR2: SGHTA and FQGNSA. Trimming cost V 0 bases and J 6 bases, with 11 bases left between them. The CDR3, as DNA: TGTGCCAGCAGCTTAGCGATGTCCAACCCTGAAGCTTTCTTT. It encodes CASSLAMSNPEAFF.

The gene calls are TRBV27 and TRBJ2-7; unclear D gene. V lost 2 bases to trimming and J lost 3 bases, with 8 bases between them. Germline CDR1 MNHEY, CDR2 SMNVEV (reference sequence). CDR3 size: 13 residues. CDR3 bases: TGTGCCAGCAGTTTAGGACGGGTCTACGAGCAGTACTTC. The encoded protein is CASSLGRVYEQYF.

This CDR3 reads CASTQKQGNTIYF. The CDR3 coding sequence is TGTGCCAGCACCCAAAAACAGGGGAACACCATATATTTT. The V call is TRBV27, the J call TRBJ1-3, with 7 nucleotides matching TRBD1. After removal of 7 bases from V and 7 bases from J, the junction contained 7 bases not matched to a gene. The CDR3 totals 13 residues. Germline V gene lookup returns CDR1 MNHEY and CDR2 SMNVEV (reference sequence).

This clone was observed a single time. The rearrangement links TRBV6-2 or TRBV6-3 to TRBJ2-3, with D perhaps matching TRBD2 (6 bases). The germline V gene encodes CDR1 MNHEY and CDR2 SVGEGT. The CDR3 runs 14 residues. The V and J ends lost 5 bases and 4 bases respectively, with 13 bases between them. The CDR3 nucleotides are TGTGCCAGCAGTACGGGACTTGTATCAGATACGCAGTATTTT. Its translation is CASSTGLVSDTQYF.

This rearrangement joins TRBV24-1 to TRBJ1-1; D is possibly TRBD1 (5 bases). Per germline, CDR1 KGHDR and CDR2 SFDVKD. The V gene lost 5 bases and the J gene lost 7 bases, with 10 bases spanning the gap. This CDR3 is built from 12 residues. CDR3 sequence reads: CATSGGTGEAFF. Written as DNA, the CDR3 is TGTGCCACCAGTGGAGGGACGGGTGAAGCTTTCTTT.

This clone has only one observation. V gene TRBV5-1 combines with J gene TRBJ1-1, with 9 bases that match TRBD1. This CDR3 is 19 amino acids long. From germline, CDR1 is SGHRS and CDR2 YFSETQ. Losses at the gene ends were 4 bases for V and 6 bases for J; bases not matched to a gene: 22. CDR3 nucleotides: TGCGCCAGCAGCGGAGAAACAGGGGGCGCGGGGTTGAGGGCCTCTGAAGCTTTCTTT. This sequence encodes CASSGETGGAGLRASEAFF.

The V and J genes are TRBV29-1 and TRBJ1-2, with D perhaps TRBD1 (6 bases). The V end lost 3 bases, the J end lost 0 bases, and 11 bases lay between the germline ends. In germline, CDR1 is SQVTM, CDR2 ANQGSEA. The length of the CDR3 is 14 residues. DNA for the CDR3: TGCAGCGTTGATGAGACAGGCCCTAACTATGGCTACACCTTC. It encodes CSVDETGPNYGYTF.

V is TRBV5-4 and J is TRBJ2-1; D may be TRBD2 (6 bases). CDR3 length: 15 residues. Trimming left V 5 bases short and J 9 bases short, with 21 bases between. In germline, CDR1 is SGHNT, CDR2 YYREEE (reference sequence). The CDR3 reads CASRGELAVGSEQFF. The CDR3 DNA sequence: TGTGCCAGCAGGGGGGAGTTAGCGGTAGGGAGTGAGCAGTTCTTC.

The chain couples TRBV15 to TRBJ2-1; 8 bases match TRBD2. Germline CDR1 is LNHNV and CDR2 is YYDKDF (reference sequence). The ends lost 0 bases at V and 9 bases at J; junction bases unmatched: 10. CDR3 length equals 16 residues. CDR3 loop: CATSRDDGRAGSEQFF. In nucleotides, the CDR3 is TGTGCCACCAGCAGAGATGACGGGAGGGCTGGGAGTGAGCAGTTCTTC.

This clone came up once. The same CDR3 can be traced to other DNA sequences in this sample. The chain recombines TRBV28 with TRBJ1-5; no clear D gene. V shed 6 bases and J shed 0 bases, with 6 bases lying between them. Germline V gene data show CDR1 as MDHEN and CDR2 as SYDVKM. The CDR3 sequence is 13 residues long. For the CDR3, the DNA is TGTGCCAGCAGAGGAGCTAGCAATCAGCCCCAGCATTTT. Protein product: CASRGASNQPQHF. Variable domain in full (rest from reference TRBV28 and TRBJ1-5): DVKVTQSSRYLVKRTGEKVFLECVQDMDHENMFWYRQDPGLGLRLIYFSYDVKMKEKGDIPEGYSVSREKKERFSLILESASTNQTSMYLCASRGASNQPQHFGDGTRLSIL.

This clone was observed a single time. The chain employs TRBV11-2 and TRBJ1-3; D remains unclear. Germline V gene lookup returns CDR1 SGHAT and CDR2 FQNNGV. This CDR3 has 16 residues. V was pared by 6 bases and J by 2 bases, with 17 bases between. CDR3 residues: CASRFTDSLTGNTIYF. CDR3 bases: TGTGCCAGCAGGTTTACCGACTCTCTTACTGGAAACACCATATATTTT.

The gene calls are TRBV6-4 and TRBJ2-3, with 7 bases fitting TRBD2. Germline V gene lookup returns CDR1 MRHNA and CDR2 SNTAGT. Trimming cost V 2 bases and J 6 bases; bases outside gene matches: 8. CDR3 length: 15 amino acids. CDR3 sequence: CASSDGAGESDTQYF. CDR3 coding DNA: TGTGCCAGCAGTGACGGGGCGGGAGAGTCGGATACGCAGTATTTT.

The V call is TRBV3-1 (or the pseudogene TRBV3-2), the J call TRBJ2-1; D gene ambiguous. With 4 bases removed from V and 9 bases from J, the gap between germline ends came to 19 bases. The CDR3 is made up of 15 amino acids. From germline, CDR1 is LGHDT and CDR2 YNNKEL (reference sequence). The CDR3 sequence: CASSRISGSSSEQFF. The CDR3 DNA is TGTGCCAGCAGCCGGATCTCCGGGTCGTCCAGTGAGCAGTTCTTC.

This sequence joins TRBV2 and TRBJ1-2; D is uncertain. The V and J ends lost 3 bases and 3 bases respectively, with 11 bases between them. This CDR3 comprises 14 residues. The germline CDR1 and CDR2 sequences are SNHLY and FYNNEI. The CDR3 DNA sequence: TGTGCCAGCAGTGATAAGGGTCCCCACTATGGCTACACCTTC. Encoded protein: CASSDKGPHYGYTF.

This chain joins TRBV4-1 and TRBJ2-1; no clear D. Germline CDR1 reads MGHRA; CDR2 reads YSYEKL. This CDR3 is built from 15 residues. V was shortened by 4 bases and J by 0 bases, with 10 bases between the two germline ends. The CDR3 bases are TGCGCCAGCAGCCTGCATATAAGCTCCTACAATGAGCAGTTCTTC. Translation: CASSLHISSYNEQFF.

The CDR3 region has the DNA TGTGCCAGCAGCGCCTCTAGCGGGAGCCCCACAGATACGCAGTATTTT. Amino acids: CASSASSGSPTDTQYF. V usage is TRBV7-9 and J usage is TRBJ2-3; 10 nucleotides align to TRBD2. Germline CDR1 reads SEHNR; CDR2 reads FQNEAQ (reference sequence). Losses at the gene ends were 5 bases for V and 2 bases for J; bases not matched to a gene: 7. This CDR3 spans 16 amino acids. The complete variable domain, with remaining parts taken from reference TRBV7-9 and TRBJ2-3, reads DTGVSQNPRHKITKRGQNVTFRCDPISEHNRLYWYRQTLGQGPEFLTYFQNEAQLEKSRLLSDRFSAERPKGSFSTLEIQRTEQGDSAMYLCASSASSGSPTDTQYFGPGTRLTVL.

The rearrangement uses TRBV5-5 and TRBJ2-1; no clear D gene. V dropped 2 bases and J dropped 0 bases, with 12 bases sitting between them. CDR1 is SGHKS, CDR2 YYEKEE, per germline (reference sequence). The CDR3 runs to 16 residues. The CDR3 protein is CASSFRRMSSYNEQFF. CDR3 DNA: TGTGCCAGCAGCTTTCGGCGGATGAGCTCCTACAATGAGCAGTTCTTC.

The V call is TRBV5-1, the J call TRBJ1-3, with D possibly TRBD1 on 6 matching bases. This CDR3 has 15 amino acids. The V and J ends lost 0 bases and 2 bases respectively, with 9 bases between them. Germline V CDR1 and CDR2: SGHRS, YFSETQ. CDR3 coding DNA: TGCGCCAGCAGCTTGGGTACAGGGACTGGAAACACCATATATTTT. As protein: CASSLGTGTGNTIYF.